This T cell receptor (beta chain) was captured by sequencing in a study of siplizumab effects on memory and regulatory T cells. About this clone: Its antigen is still unknown.

Findings of the study overall: Roughly 75-97% of proliferating clones (CD4+ or CD8+) could not be assigned a naive or memory phenotype.

The CDR3 spans 16 residues. Germline-derived CDR1 and CDR2 are MNHEY and SMNVEV (reference sequence). Trimming cost V 3 bases and J 3 bases, with 17 bases left between them. The repertoire was sequenced with immunoSEQ multiplex PCR; TCRdb's copy has only in-frame clones and lacks some. This sample has over 100,000 clones, with roughly nine tenths found just once. Sequencing used Tregs sorted from blood. This receptor was obtained from a human donor in good health. V usage is TRBV27 and J usage is TRBJ1-2; D might be TRBD1 (6 bases). The CDR3 protein is CASSLHPQQGHYGYTF. As DNA, the CDR3 is TGTGCCAGCAGTTTGCACCCCCAACAGGGCCACTATGGCTACACCTTC.